The 5 T cell receptor beta chains reported below all come from one sample, sequenced in a study of T cells in narcolepsy. Profiled with immunoSEQ multiplex PCR; TCRdb holds only in-frame clones, not every one. This sample has roughly 34,000 clones, with about 80% found just once. Material for sequencing was CD45RA- memory CD4+ T cells from PBMCs. The receptors shown here come from a human donor with narcolepsy.

J is TRBJ2-7 and V is TRBV7-9; D is perhaps TRBD2 (5 bases). Per germline, CDR1 SEHNR and CDR2 FQNEAQ (reference sequence). The CDR3 consists of 12 residues. V dropped 7 bases and J dropped 7 bases, with 14 bases sitting between them. The chain's CDR3 is CASTGEGSEQYF. Here the CDR3 DNA reads TGTGCCAGCACCGGAGAGGGTTCTGAGCAGTACTTC.

The chain combines TRBV19 with TRBJ1-5; D not certain. Trimming left V 7 bases short and J 4 bases short, with 11 bases between. The CDR3 extends over 13 amino acids. CDR1 and CDR2 from the germline V gene are LNHDA and SQIVND (reference sequence). The CDR3 reads CASTIMGNQPQHF. DNA for the CDR3: TGTGCCAGTACCATCATGGGGAATCAGCCCCAGCATTTT.

The chain couples TRBV18 to TRBJ1-5; D gene uncertain. The V and J ends lost 3 bases and 5 bases respectively, with 8 bases between them. Germline CDR1 reads KGHSH; CDR2 reads LQKENI. This CDR3 has 13 residues. DNA for the CDR3: TGTGCCAGCTCACCGGGCAACGATCAGCCCCAGCATTTT. This codes for CASSPGNDQPQHF.

The chain combines TRBV4-2 with TRBJ2-7; 7 bases map to TRBD1. Germline trimming cut 0 bases from V and 5 bases from J; bases unmatched to any gene: 4. There are 14 residues in the CDR3. The germline CDR1 and CDR2 sequences are LGHNA and YNFKEQ. The CDR3 protein is CASSQDDRDHEQYF. The CDR3 DNA reads TGTGCCAGCAGCCAAGACGACAGGGACCACGAGCAGTACTTC.

The rearrangement uses TRBV5-1 and TRBJ1-2, with TRBD1 matching 8 bases. CDR1 SGHRS and CDR2 YFSETQ come from the germline V gene. The CDR3 is made up of 14 amino acids. With 0 bases clipped from V and 4 bases from J, the junction kept 2 bases outside the gene matches. The CDR3 loop is CASSLGGTGYGYTF. The DNA for the CDR3 is TGCGCCAGCAGCTTGGGCGGGACAGGCTATGGCTACACCTTC.